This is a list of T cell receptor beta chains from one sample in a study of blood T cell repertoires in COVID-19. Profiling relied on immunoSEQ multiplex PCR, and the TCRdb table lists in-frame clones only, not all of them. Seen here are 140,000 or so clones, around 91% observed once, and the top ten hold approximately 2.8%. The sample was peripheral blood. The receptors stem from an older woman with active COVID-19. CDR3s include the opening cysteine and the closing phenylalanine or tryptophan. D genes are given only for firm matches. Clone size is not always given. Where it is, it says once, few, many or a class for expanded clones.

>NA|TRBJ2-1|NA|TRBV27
CASSFPGVRSTDEQFF
TGTGCCAGCAGTTTTCCCGGGGTAAGGAGTACAGATGAGCAGTTCTTC
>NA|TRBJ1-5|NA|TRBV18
CASSLGQSNQPQHF
TGTGCCAGCTCACTCGGACAGAGCAATCAGCCCCAGCATTTT
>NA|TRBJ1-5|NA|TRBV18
CASSPGAGNQPQHF
TGTGCCAGCTCACCGGGGGCAGGCAATCAGCCCCAGCATTTT
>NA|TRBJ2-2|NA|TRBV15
CATSRGGGGELFF
TGTGCCACCAGCAGAGGGGGCGGCGGGGAGCTGTTTTTT
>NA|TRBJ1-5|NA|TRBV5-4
CASSLDRDSPQHF
TGTGCCAGCAGCTTGGATCGGGACTCGCCCCAGCATTTT
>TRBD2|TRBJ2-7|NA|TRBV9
CASSPQFSSGSEQYF
TGTGCCAGCAGCCCCCAGTTCTCTAGCGGGAGCGAGCAGTACTTC
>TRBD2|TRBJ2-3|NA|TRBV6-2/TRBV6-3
CASSRMGLAGVTDTQYF
TGTGCCAGCAGTAGGATGGGACTAGCGGGAGTGACAGATACGCAGTATTTT
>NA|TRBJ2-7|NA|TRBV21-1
CARRQGPYEQYF
TGTGCCAGAAGACAGGGTCCCTACGAGCAGTACTTC
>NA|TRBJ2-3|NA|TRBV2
CASSEVVVGDSDTQYF
TGTGCCAGCAGTGAAGTTGTTGTAGGGGATTCAGATACGCAGTATTTT
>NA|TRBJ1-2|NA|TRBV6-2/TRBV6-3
CASSWGPSSKYGYTF
TGTGCCAGCAGTTGGGGCCCGTCTTCGAAATATGGCTACACCTTC
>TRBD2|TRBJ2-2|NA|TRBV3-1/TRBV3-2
CASNPTGGSDTGELFF
TGTGCCAGCAACCCAACGGGAGGGTCGGATACCGGGGAGCTGTTTTTT
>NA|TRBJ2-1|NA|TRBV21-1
CASSKKGSGRILEQFF
TGTGCCAGCAGCAAAAAGGGTAGCGGGAGAATTCTTGAGCAGTTCTTC
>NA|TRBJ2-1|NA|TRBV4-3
CASSQDVQNEQFF
TGCGCCAGCAGCCAAGATGTTCAAAATGAGCAGTTCTTC
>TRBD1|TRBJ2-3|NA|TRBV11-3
CASSPDRGLDTQYF
TGTGCCAGCAGCCCGGACAGGGGGCTGGATACGCAGTATTTT
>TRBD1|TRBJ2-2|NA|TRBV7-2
CASSLVRQGAGELFF
TGTGCCAGCAGCTTAGTTCGACAGGGGGCCGGGGAGCTGTTTTTT
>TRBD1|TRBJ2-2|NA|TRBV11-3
CASGQGYAGELFF
TGTGCCAGCGGACAGGGGTATGCCGGGGAGCTGTTTTTT
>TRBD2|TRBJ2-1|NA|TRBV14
CASSRGLAETLPSDEQFF
TGTGCCAGCAGCCGAGGACTAGCGGAGACGCTCCCTTCCGATGAGCAGTTCTTC
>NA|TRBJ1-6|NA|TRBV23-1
CASSQNGRDTHNSPLHF
TGCGCCAGCAGTCAAAACGGCCGGGACACCCATAATTCACCCCTCCACTTT
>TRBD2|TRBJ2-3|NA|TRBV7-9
CATLAGGSTDTQYF
TGTGCCACCTTAGCGGGAGGGAGCACAGATACGCAGTATTTT
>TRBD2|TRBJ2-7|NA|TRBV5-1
CASSLALTSGSYEQYF
TGCGCCAGCAGCTTGGCCTTGACTAGCGGCTCCTACGAGCAGTACTTC
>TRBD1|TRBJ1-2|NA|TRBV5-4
CASSLWTGGLGGYTF
TGTGCCAGCAGCTTGTGGACAGGGGGCCTCGGTGGCTACACCTTC
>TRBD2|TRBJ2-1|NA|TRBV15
CATSSPRTSDLYNEQFF
TGTGCCACCAGCAGTCCCCGGACTAGCGATCTCTACAATGAGCAGTTCTTC
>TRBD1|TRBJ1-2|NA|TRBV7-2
CASSLTGRINYGYTF
TGTGCCAGCAGCTTGACAGGGAGAATTAACTATGGCTACACCTTC
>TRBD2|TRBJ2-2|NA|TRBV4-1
CASSQRTSGRDKGTGELFF
TGCGCCAGCAGCCAGAGGACTAGCGGGAGGGACAAGGGCACCGGGGAGCTGTTTTTT
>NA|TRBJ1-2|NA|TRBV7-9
CASSLVKGDYGYTF
TGTGCCAGCAGCTTAGTCAAGGGGGACTATGGCTACACCTTC
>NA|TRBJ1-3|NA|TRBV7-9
CASREGSTIYF
TGTGCCAGCCGGGAGGGTAGCACCATATATTTT
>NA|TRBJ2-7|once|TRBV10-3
CAISEKGTNEQYF
TGTGCCATCAGTGAGAAGGGGACAAACGAGCAGTACTTC
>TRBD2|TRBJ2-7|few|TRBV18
CASSRARVAGGTEQYF
TGTGCCAGCTCACGGGCCAGGGTAGCGGGAGGTACCGAGCAGTACTTC
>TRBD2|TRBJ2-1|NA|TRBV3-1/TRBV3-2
CASGRTSGREFDEQFF
TGTGCCAGCGGAAGGACTAGCGGGAGGGAGTTCGATGAGCAGTTCTTC
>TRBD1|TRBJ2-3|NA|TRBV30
CAWSRQGIAERTDTQYF
TGTGCCTGGAGTCGACAGGGAATTGCTGAAAGGACAGATACGCAGTATTTT
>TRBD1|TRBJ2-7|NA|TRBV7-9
CASRPGQGDYDEQYF
TGTGCCAGCAGGCCGGGACAGGGAGACTATGACGAGCAGTACTTC
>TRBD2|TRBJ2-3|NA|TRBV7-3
CASSPQGWLAGAHSTDTQYF
TGTGCCAGCAGCCCCCAAGGTTGGCTAGCGGGCGCCCATAGCACAGATACGCAGTATTTT
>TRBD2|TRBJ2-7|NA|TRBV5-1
CASSLGGREIHEQYF
TGCGCCAGCAGCTTGGGTGGGAGGGAAATTCACGAGCAGTACTTC
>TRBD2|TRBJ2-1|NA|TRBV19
CASRPSGRGVGEQFF
TGTGCCAGTAGGCCTAGCGGGAGGGGAGTGGGCGAGCAGTTCTTC
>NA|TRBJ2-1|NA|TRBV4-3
CASSQVGLTFSYNEQFF
TGCGCCAGCAGCCAGGTGGGACTGACCTTTTCCTACAATGAGCAGTTCTTC
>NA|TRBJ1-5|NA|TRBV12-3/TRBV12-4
CASRQGDQPQHF
TGTGCCAGCAGACAGGGTGATCAGCCCCAGCATTTT
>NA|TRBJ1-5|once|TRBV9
CASSPRQDLQPQHF
TGTGCCAGCAGCCCTAGACAGGACCTTCAGCCCCAGCATTTT
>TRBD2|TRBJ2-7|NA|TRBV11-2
CASSLVKGTSAYEQYF
TGTGCCAGCAGCTTAGTGAAGGGGACTAGCGCTTACGAGCAGTACTTC
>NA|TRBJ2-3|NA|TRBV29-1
CSVPRGNTDTQYF
TGCAGCGTACCCCGAGGGAACACAGATACGCAGTATTTT
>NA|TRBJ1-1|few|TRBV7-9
CASSLGHRVMAEAFF
TGTGCCAGCAGCCTCGGGCACAGGGTCATGGCTGAAGCTTTCTTT
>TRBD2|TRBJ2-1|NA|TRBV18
CASSLGLANDEQFF
TGTGCCAGCTCACTTGGACTAGCGAACGATGAGCAGTTCTTC